The 28 T cell receptor beta chains presented below share a single source sample, sequenced in a study of blood T cell repertoires in COVID-19. Some clones are missing from TCRdb's copy, which holds only in-frame ones; the method was immunoSEQ multiplex PCR. The data show about 460,000 clones, with approximately 91% seen just once and around 7.9% held by the top ten. Material for sequencing was PBMCs or T cells enriched from blood (not recorded which). The origin of the receptors is an older woman who had recovered from COVID-19.

The chain employs TRBV6-5 and TRBJ1-6, with 7 positions matching TRBD1. The germline CDR1 and CDR2 sequences are MNHEY and SVGAGI. The CDR3 totals 15 residues. The trim removed 6 bases at V and 5 bases at J, leaving 7 bases unmatched. The CDR3 reads CASRDGTADNSPLHF. CDR3 DNA sequence: TGTGCCAGCAGAGACGGGACAGCAGATAATTCACCCCTCCACTTT.

In this sample, this clone turned up once. The chain carries TRBV3-1 (or the pseudogene TRBV3-2) and TRBJ1-1; the D is unclear. The length of the CDR3 is 13 residues. Trimming removed 8 bases at V and 1 base at J, with 11 bases between. The germline gives CDR1 LGHDT, CDR2 YNNKEL (reference sequence). This CDR3 is CASRRLANTEAFF. As DNA, the CDR3 is TGTGCCAGCCGACGACTGGCGAACACTGAAGCTTTCTTT.

This chain connects TRBV27 to TRBJ1-2; unclear D gene. Trimming took 4 bases from V and 4 from J, leaving 10 bases between them. The CDR3 sequence is 13 residues long. Looked up from germline, CDR1 is MNHEY and CDR2 is SMNVEV (reference sequence). The CDR3 region has the DNA TGTGCCAGCAGTTGGCGGTTTGGCTATGGCTACACCTTC. Amino acid sequence: CASSWRFGYGYTF.

The J gene is TRBJ2-1, the V gene TRBV6-5, with 8 bases matching TRBD1. CDR3 length: 14 residues. The trim removed 5 bases at V and 7 bases at J, leaving 7 bases unmatched. Germline V gene data show CDR1 as MNHEY and CDR2 as SVGAGI. Here the CDR3 DNA reads TGTGCCAGCAGTAACAGGGGGTTGGGTAATGAGCAGTTCTTC. This translates into CASSNRGLGNEQFF.

This chain joins TRBV4-1 and TRBJ2-3, with 7 nucleotides matching TRBD1. Germline CDR1 MGHRA, CDR2 YSYEKL. The trim removed 3 bases at V and 2 bases at J, leaving 11 bases unmatched. The length of the CDR3 is 17 residues. CDR3 sequence (DNA): TGCGCCAGCAGCCATGGCAACCGGGACAGATACACAGATACGCAGTATTTT. Amino acids: CASSHGNRDRYTDTQYF.

To note about this clone: The junction differs from germline at one of its ends, possibly a read error. The chain couples TRBV3-1 (or the pseudogene TRBV3-2) to TRBJ2-1; 8 positions agree with TRBD1. This CDR3 region has 12 residues. Germline CDR1 is LGHDT and CDR2 is YNNKEL (reference sequence). The CDR3 reads CASSQGTGLSLF. The CDR3, as DNA: TGTGCCAGCAGCCAAGGGACAGGGTTGTCGCTCTTC.

This chain links TRBV13 with TRBJ2-3; 8 bases are a match to TRBD2. J lost 6 bases, V lost 7 bases, and 9 bases had no gene match. From germline, CDR1 is PRHDT and CDR2 FYEKMQ (reference sequence). The CDR3 covers 14 residues. CDR3 DNA sequence: TGTGCCAGCAACCTCGGACTAGCTTCCGATACGCAGTATTTT. It yields the protein CASNLGLASDTQYF.

The sample holds one count of this clone. V gene TRBV2 combines with J gene TRBJ1-1, with D unresolved. Per the germline V gene, CDR1 is SNHLY and CDR2 is FYNNEI. The CDR3 length is 14 residues. With 5 bases removed from V and 0 bases from J, the gap between germline ends came to 10 bases. CDR3: CASSSSYLNTEAFF. CDR3 in DNA: TGTGCCAGCAGTTCCTCTTATTTGAACACTGAAGCTTTCTTT.

The genes are TRBV2 and TRBJ2-4, with TRBD1 matching 12 bases. Germline loops: CDR1 SNHLY, CDR2 FYNNEI. The junction had 11 bases not matched to a gene; V was cut back by 4 bases and J by 7 bases. There are 17 residues in the CDR3. The CDR3 spells CASSVISGQGAGNIQYF. In DNA, the CDR3 is TGTGCCAGCAGTGTAATTTCGGGACAGGGGGCCGGGAACATTCAGTACTTC.

The chain combines TRBV11-2 with TRBJ2-1; D may be TRBD2 (6 bases). Trimming took 3 bases from V and 2 from J, leaving 11 bases between them. Germline CDR1 SGHAT, CDR2 FQNNGV. CDR3 length equals 15 residues. The CDR3 loop reads CASSLEGKAYNEQFF. The CDR3, as DNA: TGTGCCAGCAGCTTGGAGGGGAAAGCCTACAATGAGCAGTTCTTC.

The genes are TRBV12-5 and TRBJ1-2; D call uncertain. CDR3 length: 12 residues. V lost 3 bases, J lost 5 bases, and 7 bases lay in between. Germline lookup yields CDR1 LGHNT and CDR2 FRNRAP. This chain's CDR3 is CASGFSDYGYTF. DNA of the CDR3: TGTGCTAGTGGTTTCTCAGATTATGGCTACACCTTC.

This chain links TRBV28 with TRBJ2-2; 11 positions agree with TRBD2. Trimming cost V 6 bases and J 6 bases; bases outside gene matches: 3. CDR1 MDHEN and CDR2 SYDVKM come from the germline V gene. The CDR3 has 14 amino acids. As DNA, the CDR3 is TGTGCCAGCAGCATTAGCGGGGGGGCCGGGGAGCTGTTTTTT. Its protein product is CASSISGGAGELFF.

This clone showed up just a few times. V gene TRBV13 combines with J gene TRBJ1-1; D unresolved. Trimming shortened V by 5 bases and J by 3 bases, and 19 bases separated the two germline ends. The CDR3 loop spans 16 amino acids. Per the germline V gene, CDR1 is PRHDT and CDR2 is FYEKMQ (reference sequence). CDR3 nucleotide sequence: TGTGCCAGCAGCCCCCACTTATGGGAGAGGGACACTGAAGCTTTCTTT. Residues: CASSPHLWERDTEAFF.

The CDR3 sequence is CASSQVGRTSGNTIYF. CDR3 nucleotides: TGTGCCAGCAGCCAAGTAGGGAGGACCTCTGGAAACACCATATATTTT. The chain carries TRBV4-2 and TRBJ1-3; no reliable D call. This CDR3 has 16 residues. V dropped 1 base and J dropped 0 bases, with 10 bases sitting between them. Germline CDR1 is LGHNA and CDR2 is YNFKEQ.

This chain links TRBV5-1 with TRBJ1-6; tentatively, D is TRBD1 (5 bases). The length of the CDR3 is 13 residues. Trimming removed 2 bases from V and 10 bases from J, with 10 bases in between. Looked up from germline, CDR1 is SGHRS and CDR2 is YFSETQ. As DNA, the CDR3 is TGCGCCAGCAGCTTCGGGGGAAGCTCACCCCTCCACTTT. Residues: CASSFGGSSPLHF.

The rearrangement links TRBV19 to TRBJ2-1, with 9 positions matching TRBD1. This CDR3 is 16 amino acids long. Germline loops: CDR1 LNHDA, CDR2 SQIVND (reference sequence). Trimming cost V 2 bases and J 9 bases; bases outside gene matches: 11. CDR3 in amino acids: CASSIRRGQGTGEQFF. Here the CDR3 DNA reads TGTGCCAGTAGTATAAGGAGGGGACAGGGTACCGGTGAGCAGTTCTTC.

This sequence joins TRBV6-5 and TRBJ1-2; D may be TRBD1 (5 bases). The CDR3 contains 12 residues. In germline, CDR1 is MNHEY, CDR2 SVGAGI. The ends were cut back, 6 bases at V and 4 bases at J, with 9 bases in the middle. CDR3 sequence reads: CASRTAFYGYTF. The CDR3, as DNA: TGTGCCAGCAGGACAGCCTTCTATGGCTACACCTTC.

The chain links TRBV29-1 to TRBJ1-5; TRBD1 matches 12 bases. The V gene's germline CDR1 is SQVTM and CDR2 ANQGSEA. The CDR3 sequence is 15 residues long. V gave up 6 bases and J gave up 2 bases; unmatched junction bases: 5. Here the CDR3 reads CSVAGTGGGNQPQHF. DNA for the CDR3: TGCAGCGTCGCCGGGACAGGGGGCGGCAATCAGCCCCAGCATTTT.

The V and J genes are TRBV6-5 and TRBJ2-3; 8 nucleotides match TRBD2. CDR1 and CDR2 from the germline V gene are MNHEY and SVGAGI. This CDR3 contains 15 residues. V gave up 10 bases and J gave up 3 bases; unmatched junction bases: 12. The CDR3 reads CATKNIAGRTDTQYF. CDR3 nucleotides: TGTGCCACCAAAAACATAGCGGGGAGAACAGATACGCAGTATTTT.

The DNA of the CDR3 is TGTGCCAGCAGTTCGAGTAACAGGGGGAACTATGGCTACACCTTC. It yields the protein CASSSSNRGNYGYTF. The chain uses TRBV6-5 and TRBJ1-2; 8 bases line up with TRBD1. The V segment lost 4 bases and the J segment 2 bases; nucleotides outside the gene matches: 6. The germline V gene encodes CDR1 MNHEY and CDR2 SVGAGI. This CDR3 is 15 amino acids long.

This chain uses TRBV10-3 with TRBJ2-6; the match to TRBD1 covers 7 bases. The CDR3 sequence is 15 residues long. J lost 2 bases, V lost 6 bases, and 4 bases had no gene match. CDR1 and CDR2 from the germline V gene are ENHRY and SYGVKD. The CDR3 reads CAISFTGAGANVLTF. In DNA form, the CDR3 reads TGTGCCATCAGCTTTACAGGGGCTGGGGCCAACGTCCTGACTTTC.

The chain carries TRBV19 and TRBJ2-3, with D tentatively TRBD2 (6 bases). V gave up 5 bases and J gave up 2 bases, with 17 bases separating them. The V gene's germline CDR1 is LNHDA and CDR2 SQIVND (reference sequence). This CDR3 region has 16 residues. The CDR3 nucleotides are TGTGCCAGTAGTGCCTTCCTAGCGAGCTTCACAGATACGCAGTATTTT. Translated: CASSAFLASFTDTQYF.

The CDR3 loop reads CASSLDGQGYGYTF. The CDR3 bases are TGTGCCAGCAGCTTAGATGGGCAGGGCTATGGCTACACCTTC. The V gene is TRBV11-2, the J gene TRBJ1-2; tentative D call: TRBD1 (5 bases). Between the trimmed V and J ends, which lost 0 bases and 4 bases, there was a span of 9 bases. The CDR3 loop spans 14 amino acids. Germline CDR1 and CDR2: SGHAT and FQNNGV. The full variable domain, in which reference TRBV11-2 and TRBJ1-2 provide the parts outside the CDR3, is EAGVAQSPRYKIIEKRQSVAFWCNPISGHATLYWYQQILGQGPKLLIQFQNNGVVDDSQLPKDRFSAERLKGVDSTLKIQPAKLEDSAVYLCASSLDGQGYGYTFGSGTRLTVV.

The chain is built from TRBV7-9 and TRBJ1-6; unclear D gene. The CDR3 contains 15 residues. CDR1 and CDR2 from the germline V gene are SEHNR and FQNEAQ (reference sequence). With 5 bases removed from V and 11 bases from J, the gap between germline ends came to 19 bases. In nucleotides, the CDR3 is TGTGCCAGCAGCCCTACCGGGTTCGAGGGCGCACCCCTCCACTTT. It specifies CASSPTGFEGAPLHF.

The chain uses TRBV12-5 and TRBJ2-1; a possible D gene is TRBD1 (5 bases). V lost 5 bases and J 8 bases, leaving 13 bases between the germline ends. Germline CDR1 reads LGHNT; CDR2 reads FRNRAP. The CDR3 loop spans 13 amino acids. In DNA form, the CDR3 reads TGTGCTAGTGGTCCGGACACCCTTCATGAGCAGTTCTTC. Amino acids: CASGPDTLHEQFF.

This clone appeared once. The chain uses TRBV30 and TRBJ1-1; 7 bases align to TRBD1. Trimming took 0 bases from V and 1 from J; bases not matched to a gene: 11. The germline V gene has CDR1 GTSNPN and CDR2 SVGIG (reference sequence). The CDR3 loop spans 17 amino acids. The CDR3 spells CAWSVLHGTASNTEAFF. CDR3 coding DNA: TGTGCCTGGAGTGTTCTCCATGGGACAGCCTCGAACACTGAAGCTTTCTTT.

The rearrangement links TRBV4-1 to TRBJ2-5, with TRBD2 matching over 10 bases. The CDR3 contains 15 residues. Trimming took 4 bases from V and 1 from J; bases not matched to a gene: 3. Germline loops: CDR1 MGHRA, CDR2 YSYEKL. CDR3 in DNA: TGCGCCAGCAGCCTTAGCGGGGGGCCCCAAGAGACCCAGTACTTC. Amino acids: CASSLSGGPQETQYF.

The chain combines TRBV2 with TRBJ2-7; 10 bases map to TRBD1. With V trimmed by 6 bases and J by 5 bases, 7 bases remained unmatched. This CDR3 region has 14 residues. Germline lookup yields CDR1 SNHLY and CDR2 FYNNEI. The DNA of the CDR3 is TGTGCCAGCAGACTCGGGACAGGGGTCAACGAGCAGTACTTC. Its translation: CASRLGTGVNEQYF.